One and the same sample provided the 28 T cell receptor beta chains below, sequenced in a study of OX40 agonist ivuxolimab in advanced cancers. This table comes from immunoSEQ multiplex PCR, and its TCRdb copy is limited to in-frame clones, with some not included. The repertoire holds 20,000 to 30,000 clones, with just under 80% as singletons. Material: CD4+ or CD8+ T cells sorted from blood, obtained in a trial of the OX40 agonist ivuxolimab. The receptors shown here come from an adult with an advanced solid tumor such as melanoma, head and neck, liver or kidney cancer.

The sample holds one count of this clone. This rearrangement joins TRBV7-5 to TRBJ2-1. TRBV7-5 is a known pseudogene. There are 12 residues in the CDR3. The CDR3 region is CASSSGHNEQFF. DNA for the CDR3: TGTGCCAGCAGCTCGGGACACAATGAGCAGTTCTTC.

V and J are TRBV7-8 and TRBJ2-3; D ambiguous. Trimming took 5 bases from V and 6 from J, leaving 12 bases between them. This CDR3 comprises 13 residues. Germline V gene data show CDR1 as SGHVS and CDR2 as FQNEAQ. In DNA form, the CDR3 reads TGTGCCAGCAGCCCTGAGGTCGGGGATACGCAGTATTTT. Translated, it gives CASSPEVGDTQYF.

This rearrangement joins TRBV5-1 to TRBJ2-3; 8 bases fit TRBD2. CDR3 length equals 13 residues. CDR1 is SGHRS, CDR2 YFSETQ, per germline. Trimming cost V 5 bases and J 5 bases; bases outside gene matches: 4. The CDR3 region has the DNA TGCGCCAGCAGATTAGCGGGGATAGATACGCAGTATTTT. Encoded protein: CASRLAGIDTQYF. Drawing the rest from reference TRBV5-1 and TRBJ2-3, the complete variable domain is KAGVTQTPRYLIKTRGQQVTLSCSPISGHRSVSWYQQTPGQGLQFLFEYFSETQRNKGNFPGRFSGRQFSNSRSEMNVSTLELGDSALYLCASRLAGIDTQYFGPGTRLTVL.

The chain uses TRBV30 and TRBJ1-2, with 9 nucleotides matching TRBD1. The J segment lost 2 bases and the V segment lost 2 bases, leaving 6 bases of the junction unmatched. Per the germline V gene, CDR1 is GTSNPN and CDR2 is SVGIG (reference sequence). The CDR3 covers 15 residues. In DNA, the CDR3 is TGTGCCTGGAGTAAGGGACAGGGAAAGAACTATGGCTACACCTTC. Translated: CAWSKGQGKNYGYTF.

The V call is TRBV9, the J call TRBJ2-7; D may be TRBD1 (6 bases). The V gene lost 3 bases and the J gene lost 0 bases, with 13 bases spanning the gap. The CDR3 spans 15 residues. Germline CDR1 is SGDLS and CDR2 is YYNGEE. The CDR3 is CASSAETGSSYEQYF. The CDR3 bases are TGTGCCAGCAGCGCAGAAACAGGGTCCTCCTACGAGCAGTACTTC.

This clone was picked up many times. The J gene is TRBJ2-1, the V gene TRBV6-4, with a possible D match to TRBD1 (6 bases). With 3 bases removed from V and 6 bases from J, the gap between germline ends came to 12 bases. The CDR3 runs to 14 residues. The V gene's germline CDR1 is MRHNA and CDR2 SNTAGT. The CDR3 sequence is CASSEGEGGNEQFF. CDR3 bases: TGTGCCAGCAGTGAGGGGGAAGGGGGCAATGAGCAGTTCTTC.

V is TRBV11-2 and J is TRBJ2-7; perhaps TRBD1 as D (7 bases). CDR3 length equals 18 residues. The V end was cut by 0 bases, the J end by 6 bases, with 24 bases between. Germline V gives CDR1 SGHAT, CDR2 FQNNGV. CDR3 nucleotides: TGTGCCAGCAGCTTAGATCACGGGGGCGGTACAGGGGACCTCGAGCAGTACTTC. Translated, it gives CASSLDHGGGTGDLEQYF.

V and J are TRBV9 and TRBJ2-1; 9 nucleotides align to TRBD2. V gave up 6 bases and J gave up 1 base; unmatched junction bases: 5. There are 15 residues in the CDR3. Germline CDR1 and CDR2: SGDLS and YYNGEE. CDR3: CASTRGGASYNEQFF. The CDR3 nucleotides are TGTGCCAGCACCCGCGGGGGGGCTTCCTACAATGAGCAGTTCTTC.

The chain employs TRBV7-6 and TRBJ2-3; D is unresolved. Germline-derived CDR1 and CDR2 are SGHVS and FNYEAQ. CDR3 length: 13 amino acids. V gave up 5 bases and J gave up 4 bases, with 10 bases separating them. The CDR3 bases are TGTGCCAGCAGCCCGAGGTTCCCAGATACGCAGTATTTT. Translated, it gives CASSPRFPDTQYF.

Turning to this clone: The same CDR3 arises from other DNA sequences in this sample as well. The chain carries TRBV19 and TRBJ1-2, with D possibly TRBD1 on 6 matching bases. This CDR3 spans 13 amino acids. Germline CDR1 LNHDA, CDR2 SQIVND (reference sequence). The germline V and J ends were trimmed by 6 bases and 10 bases, with 18 bases remaining between them. CDR3 amino acids: CASSLRQGLDYTF. In nucleotides, the CDR3 is TGTGCCAGTAGCCTGAGGCAGGGGTTAGACTACACCTTC.

This clone was seen only a few times. The J gene is TRBJ2-7, the V gene TRBV7-9; possibly TRBD2 for D (6 bases). Trimming removed 4 bases at V and 5 bases at J, with 9 bases between. Germline CDR1 SEHNR, CDR2 FQNEAQ (reference sequence). CDR3 length: 12 amino acids. In nucleotides, the CDR3 is TGTGCCAGCAGCTCGGGGGAGAACGAGCAGTACTTC. Residues: CASSSGENEQYF.

The J gene is TRBJ2-2, the V gene TRBV27; D is ambiguous. In germline, CDR1 is MNHEY, CDR2 SMNVEV (reference sequence). The CDR3 is 14 residues long. V was shortened by 6 bases and J by 4 bases, with 12 bases between the two germline ends. DNA for the CDR3: TGTGCCAGCAGCGCAAGCGAATTCACCGGGGAGCTGTTTTTT. Translated, it gives CASSASEFTGELFF.

The chain combines TRBV27 with TRBJ2-1; tentatively, D is TRBD2 (6 bases). This CDR3 region has 14 residues. Trimming shortened V by 2 bases and J by 6 bases, and 11 bases separated the two germline ends. CDR1 and CDR2 from the germline V gene are MNHEY and SMNVEV (reference sequence). The CDR3 reads CASSLLLGGNEQFF. DNA for the CDR3: TGTGCCAGCAGTTTACTCCTGGGAGGCAATGAGCAGTTCTTC.

V usage is TRBV9 and J usage is TRBJ2-2, with 7 bases lining up with TRBD1. This CDR3 region has 18 residues. In germline, CDR1 is SGDLS, CDR2 YYNGEE. V dropped 4 bases and J dropped 1; count of bases not matched to a gene: 13. This CDR3 is CASSLWTGAIQNTGELFF. In DNA, the CDR3 is TGTGCCAGCAGCCTGTGGACAGGCGCAATCCAGAACACCGGGGAGCTGTTTTTT.

This sequence joins TRBV5-6 and TRBJ2-7; 9 positions agree with TRBD1. Germline V CDR1 and CDR2: SGHDT, YYEEEE. The junction had 16 bases not matched to a gene; V was cut back by 4 bases and J by 5 bases. The length of the CDR3 is 17 residues. The CDR3 loop reads CASSNAGTGFGIDEQYF. In nucleotides, the CDR3 is TGTGCCAGCAGCAATGCCGGGACAGGGTTTGGGATCGACGAGCAGTACTTC. The complete variable domain, with remaining parts taken from reference TRBV5-6 and TRBJ2-7, reads DAGVTQSPTHLIKTRGQQVTLRCSPKSGHDTVSWYQQALGQGPQFIFQYYEEEERQRGNFPDRFSGHQFPNYSSELNVNALLLGDSALYLCASSNAGTGFGIDEQYFGPGTRLTVT.

This clone is a singleton in its sample. V is TRBV11-1 and J is TRBJ2-7; D not resolved. Trimming shortened V by 5 bases and J by 3 bases, and 5 bases separated the two germline ends. The CDR3 has 11 residues. Germline values: CDR1 SGHAT, CDR2 FQDESV (reference sequence). CDR3 loop: CASSDRYEQYF. The CDR3 DNA follows: TGTGCCAGCAGCGACCGCTACGAGCAGTACTTC.

This clone was picked up a small number of times. The chain couples TRBV19 to TRBJ1-1; D call uncertain. CDR3 length: 11 amino acids. Trimming shortened V by 7 bases and J by 2 bases, and 5 bases separated the two germline ends. Germline loops: CDR1 LNHDA, CDR2 SQIVND (reference sequence). The CDR3 nucleotides read TGTGCCAGTAAGCAAAACACTGAAGCTTTCTTT. It yields the protein CASKQNTEAFF.

This clone showed up just a few times. The chain couples TRBV2 to TRBJ2-7; TRBD1 or TRBD2 may be the D gene (5 bases each). The germline gives CDR1 SNHLY, CDR2 FYNNEI. This CDR3 contains 13 residues. Trimming took off 8 bases at V and 2 bases at J, with 13 bases between the two ends. The CDR3 protein is CASYPGPAYEQYF. The CDR3 bases are TGTGCCAGCTACCCGGGACCCGCCTACGAGCAGTACTTC.

V gene TRBV23-1 combines with J gene TRBJ2-3, with 9 bases that match TRBD2. TRBV23-1 is recorded as an ORF, its role being uncertain. V lost 1 base to trimming and J lost 4 bases; unmatched junction nucleotides: 9. The CDR3 spans 17 residues. CDR3 nucleotide sequence: TGCGCCAGCAGTCAATTTACGCGGGAGGGCCGGGCAGATACGCAGTATTTT. Translating gives CASSQFTREGRADTQYF.

This sequence joins TRBV19 and TRBJ2-2, with unresolved D. This CDR3 region has 15 residues. Trimming left V 5 bases short and J 6 bases short, with 16 bases between. The germline V gene has CDR1 LNHDA and CDR2 SQIVND (reference sequence). The CDR3 sequence: CASSLLGVLAGELFF. In nucleotides, the CDR3 is TGTGCCAGTAGTTTATTAGGAGTTCTAGCCGGGGAGCTGTTTTTT.

This clone is labeled medium-sized. The genes are TRBV9 and TRBJ2-2; 7 bases align to TRBD2. Germline trimming cut 4 bases from V and 4 bases from J; bases unmatched to any gene: 13. Germline CDR1 SGDLS, CDR2 YYNGEE. The CDR3 spans 17 residues. This CDR3 reads CASSSPGGRYLTGELFF. The CDR3 nucleotides are TGTGCCAGCAGCTCCCCGGGAGGCAGGTACCTCACCGGGGAGCTGTTTTTT.

This clone occurred a few times. The conserved phenylalanine or tryptophan is not found at the CDR3 terminus, so this likely reflects a read error. The DNA is omitted, as the CDR3 cannot be located on it reliably, and the CDR3 follows TCRdb's listing. The chain combines TRBV2 with TRBJ2-7; the table's D gene call, TRBD1, was not cross checked with the DNA. Per germline, CDR1 SNHLY and CDR2 FYNNEI. The CDR3 spans 8 amino acids, including both terminal residues. CDR3 in amino acids: CASGTGMA.

The chain carries TRBV28 and TRBJ2-3; no firm D call. V was clipped by 4 bases and J by 0 bases, with 8 bases between them. Germline V gene data show CDR1 as MDHEN and CDR2 as SYDVKM. This CDR3 comprises 14 residues. The CDR3 DNA follows: TGTGCCAGCAGTTGGGATGGAAGCACAGATACGCAGTATTTT. This translates into CASSWDGSTDTQYF.

In this sample, this clone turned up many times. The CDR3: CASSLSAGGYNEQFF. The CDR3, as DNA: TGTGCCAGCAGCTTATCAGCGGGAGGCTACAATGAGCAGTTCTTC. V usage is TRBV7-9 and J usage is TRBJ2-1, with 9 bases that match TRBD2. V gave up 2 bases and J gave up 3 bases; unmatched junction bases: 2. Germline values: CDR1 SEHNR, CDR2 FQNEAQ (reference sequence). The CDR3 spans 15 residues.

This chain uses TRBV9 with TRBJ2-7; the match to TRBD2 covers 13 bases. Germline V CDR1 and CDR2: SGDLS, YYNGEE. The CDR3 extends over 18 amino acids. The V and J ends lost 4 bases and 3 bases, in that order; junction bases with no gene match: 13. CDR3 sequence (DNA): TGTGCCAGCAGCTCCCCCGGGACTAGCGGGATCGGCAACTACGAGCAGTACTTC. Amino acids: CASSSPGTSGIGNYEQYF.

The gene calls are TRBV21-1 and TRBJ1-6. TRBV21-1 is listed as a pseudogene. The CDR3 sequence is 15 residues long. CDR3 sequence reads: CASSLGPAHNSPLHF. The CDR3, as DNA: TGTGCCAGCAGTTTAGGACCGGCCCATAATTCACCCCTCCACTTT.

The V and J genes are TRBV25-1 and TRBJ2-7; no firm D call. The CDR3 has 13 residues. Trimming removed 1 base at V and 3 bases at J, with 7 bases between. The germline gives CDR1 MGHDK, CDR2 SYGVNS. For the CDR3, the DNA is TGTGCCAGCAGTGAATCCCCGAACTACGAGCAGTACTTC. As protein: CASSESPNYEQYF.

This chain links TRBV6-1 with TRBJ2-7; 7 nucleotides align to TRBD1. From germline, CDR1 is MNHNS and CDR2 SASEGT. Trimming at V came to 10 bases and at J to 2 bases, leaving 5 bases not matched to a gene. CDR3 length equals 12 residues. CDR3 bases: TGTGCCACCTGGACAGGTACCTACGAGCAGTACTTC. Its translation is CATWTGTYEQYF.